This TCR beta chain was identified in a study of shared clonotypes between healthy human individuals. This CDR3 comprises 13 residues. Germline loops: CDR1 SGHTA, CDR2 FQGTGA. V dropped 0 bases and J dropped 2 bases, with 4 bases sitting between them. This clone came up a few times. Within the sample, other DNA sequences also encode this same CDR3. Only in-frame clones appear in the TCRdb table, and some are missing; sequencing was by immunoSEQ multiplex PCR. The table has about 2.5 million clones, about 90% seen once. This sequence was found in a man younger than 35 in good health. Some clones in this sample may be carry-over from other donors' samples. The J gene is TRBJ2-5, the V gene TRBV7-3; D remains unclear. Material for sequencing was naive CD4+ T cells from PBMCs. The subset denotes: CD45RA+ positively selected. The CDR3, as DNA: TGTGCCAGCAGCTTAACGAGGCAAGAGACCCAGTACTTC. It yields the protein CASSLTRQETQYF.